This is a list of T cell receptor beta chains from one sample in a study of PD-1 blockade in mismatch repair-deficient tumors. Sequencing used immunoSEQ multiplex PCR; TCRdb keeps in-frame clones, though not all of them. The profile shows about 68,000 clones, almost 80% of them singletons. Here the sequenced sample was peripheral blood, taken 2 weeks after starting pembrolizumab. The origin of the receptors is an adult with mismatch repair-deficient cancer. CDR3s include the opening cysteine and the closing phenylalanine or tryptophan. D genes are given only for firm matches. Clone size is given for some rows only: seen once, a few or many times, or a class if the clone is expanded.

TRBV6-1	once	TRBD2	TRBJ2-7	TGTGCCAGCAGTGCGGCTAGCGGGAGGTCTTACTCCTACGAGCAGTACTTC	CASSAASGRSYSYEQYF
TRBV2	-	-	TRBJ2-5	TGTGCCAGCAGACAAACAGGGAGCCCTGACGAGACCCAGTACTTC	CASRQTGSPDETQYF
TRBV28	-	-	TRBJ1-5	TGTGCCAGCAGTCCCCGGGGGGCTACCCTCGGATTT	CASSPRGATLGF
TRBV15	once	-	TRBJ1-4	TGTGCCACCAGCAGACACGTAGGCCCCGCTAATGAAAAACTGTTTTTT	CATSRHVGPANEKLFF
TRBV19	-	-	TRBJ2-3	TGTGCCAGTAGTCCACGTCGGGACGATACGCAGTATTTT	CASSPRRDDTQYF
TRBV29-1	-	-	TRBJ2-4	TGCAGCGTTCAGACGGGTCTGTACATTCAGTACTTC	CSVQTGLYIQYF
TRBV11-3	-	-	TRBJ2-3	TGTGCCAGCAGCCCCGGGACGTATAACACAGATACGCAGTATTTT	CASSPGTYNTDTQYF
TRBV7-9	few	TRBD2	TRBJ2-3	TGTGCCAGCAGCTATAGCGGGAGGCCCACAGATACGCAGTATTTT	CASSYSGRPTDTQYF
TRBV4-3	-	TRBD2	TRBJ2-1	TGCGCCAGCAGCCAAGATCAGACTAGCGGGAGTAAGTTCTTC	CASSQDQTSGSKFF
TRBV9	-	-	TRBJ2-3	TGTGCCAGCAGCCCTACCAGGGATACGCAGTATTTT	CASSPTRDTQYF
TRBV25-1	-	TRBD1	TRBJ2-7	TGTGCCAGCAGTGAATCCCCAGGACAGGGCTACGAGCAGTACTTC	CASSESPGQGYEQYF
TRBV11-3	-	-	TRBJ1-1	TGTGCCAGCAGCTTAGGGCCAGGGGAAACTGAAGCTTTCTTT	CASSLGPGETEAFF
TRBV21-1	-	-	TRBJ2-2	TGTGCCAGCAGCACCAACACCAGGGGTTTAAGCACCGGGGAGCTGTTTTTT	CASSTNTRGLSTGELFF
TRBV4-2	-	TRBD2	TRBJ2-5	TGTGCCAGCAGCCAAGACAACGACGGGTGGACTAGCGGGAGGGAGACCCAGTACTTC	CASSQDNDGWTSGRETQYF
TRBV9	-	-	TRBJ2-3	TGTGCCAGCAGCGGGGACTCCTATACGCAGTATTTT	CASSGDSYTQYF
TRBV5-8	once	-	TRBJ2-3	TGTGCCAGCAGCTTGCTATCAGATACGCAGTATTTT	CASSLLSDTQYF
TRBV6-6	-	-	TRBJ2-2	TGTGCCAGCAGTTACTCACTAAACACCGGGGAGCTGTTTTTT	CASSYSLNTGELFF
TRBV19	-	-	TRBJ1-5	TGTGCCAGTAGTATTGCCATTAATCAGCCCCAGCATTTT	CASSIAINQPQHF
TRBV7-9	-	-	TRBJ2-7	TGTGCCAGCAGCTTCGGGACCTACGAGCAGTACTTC	CASSFGTYEQYF
TRBV11-2	-	TRBD2	TRBJ2-7	TGTGCCAGCAGCTTAATGCGGGGGAGCTACGAGCAGTACTTC	CASSLMRGSYEQYF
TRBV5-1	once	-	TRBJ1-5	TGCGCCAGCAGCTTGGGACCGGGTGGCAATCAGCCCCAGCATTTT	CASSLGPGGNQPQHF
TRBV6-1	few	-	TRBJ1-2	TGTGCCAGCAAGGCCGGCCGCATGAATGGCTACACCTTC	CASKAGRMNGYTF
TRBV19	-	-	TRBJ1-4	TGTGCCAGTAGTGAGGGGCGCAGGCCTGAAAAACTGTTTTTT	CASSEGRRPEKLFF
TRBV15	-	-	TRBJ1-5	TGTGCCACCAGCAGAGATAAAGCGTCTAGCAATCAGCCCCAGCATTTT	CATSRDKASSNQPQHF
TRBV6-6	-	-	TRBJ2-3	TGTGCCAGCAGTTACCTCCTCAGCCATTTCACAGATACGCAGTATTTT	CASSYLLSHFTDTQYF
TRBV23-1	many	TRBD1	TRBJ2-2	TGCGCCAGCATGGGGCTAGCAGTGACAGGGAGAGGTGACACCGGGGAGCTGTTTTTT	CASMGLAVTGRGDTGELFF
TRBV6-5	-	-	TRBJ2-7	TGTGCCAGCAGTTACGGGCTAGCTCCCTACGAGCAGTACTTC	CASSYGLAPYEQYF
TRBV30	-	-	TRBJ2-1	TGTGCCTGGAGTGTAGGCGGCCAATCCTACAATGAGCAGTTCTTC	CAWSVGGQSYNEQFF
TRBV19	-	TRBD2	TRBJ2-7	TGTGCCAGTAGTATCAATAGCGGGAGTCTGTACGAGCAGTACTTC	CASSINSGSLYEQYF
TRBV7-2	-	-	TRBJ2-2	TGTGCCAGCAACCCCATGGCAGGGGTGATCGGGGAGCTGTTTTTT	CASNPMAGVIGELFF
TRBV5-1	-	-	TRBJ1-3	TGCGCCAGCAGCTTGGCTCCACCGGGACACCCTGTGGGAAACACCATATATTTT	CASSLAPPGHPVGNTIYF
TRBV2	-	TRBD2	TRBJ2-3	TGTGCCAGCATTCGAGAACTAGCGGGAGTACCAGATACGCAGTATTTT	CASIRELAGVPDTQYF
TRBV11-2	once	-	TRBJ2-2	TGTGCCAGCAGCTTAGGGTACACCGGGGAGCTGTTTTTT	CASSLGYTGELFF
TRBV11-1	-	TRBD1	TRBJ1-1	TGTGCCAGCAGCCGAGGGACAGGTTCGAACACTGAAGCTTTCTTT	CASSRGTGSNTEAFF
TRBV7-9	-	-	TRBJ2-1	TGTGCCAGCAGCCCACGGGACAATGAGCAGTTCTTC	CASSPRDNEQFF
TRBV4-1	-	-	TRBJ1-4	TGCGCCAGCAGCCAGACAAGAAATGAAAAACTGTTTTTT	CASSQTRNEKLFF
TRBV5-1	-	-	TRBJ1-4	TGCGCCAGCAGCTTAGGAACCGGCGAAAAACTGTTTTTT	CASSLGTGEKLFF
TRBV5-1	few	TRBD1	TRBJ1-1	TGCGCCAGCAGCCCCTTCAGGGGGGCATCGCAGAACACTGAAGCTTTCTTT	CASSPFRGASQNTEAFF
TRBV11-2	-	-	TRBJ2-7	TGTGCCACCCTTGAATTCAGGGGGGGCGAGCAGTACTTC	CATLEFRGGEQYF
TRBV5-1	-	TRBD1	TRBJ2-7	TGCGCCAGCACCACGGGACAGGCCCCCTTTAGAGAGCAGTACTTC	CASTTGQAPFREQYF
TRBV5-1	-	-	TRBJ2-3	TGCGCCAGCAGCTTGACGACCAACACAGATACGCAGTATTTT	CASSLTTNTDTQYF
TRBV4-1	-	-	TRBJ1-2	TGCGCCAGCAGCCCCCAAGGAGTTGGGCAGTATGGCTACACCTTC	CASSPQGVGQYGYTF